This T cell receptor (beta chain) was identified during a study of cytomegalovirus exposure and HLA in healthy donors. Study-level findings and limits: TRBV6-2, TRBV6-3 and some other V segments were excluded as indistinguishable. In a later analysis, a missense DCLRE1C variant was linked to TCR beta V- and J-gene trimming.

PCR involved 60 Vbeta and 13 Jbeta primers. Data came from immunoSEQ multiplex PCR; TCRdb stores just in-frame clones and leaves some out. The table has around 140,000 clones, around 75% seen once; the top ten hold 1.6%. With respect to this clone: The antigen is undetermined.

CDR1 is MDHEN, CDR2 SYDVKM, per germline. V gave up 6 bases and J gave up 9 bases, with 27 bases separating them. There are 17 residues in the CDR3. This receptor was identified in a young woman in good health and CMV-seronegative. The chain employs TRBV28 and TRBJ2-1; TRBD2 might be the D (5 bases). The sequenced material came from PBMCs. In DNA form, the CDR3 reads TGTGCCAGCAGCCCCCAGTCGAGCCAGAGGAGGAAGGCTGAGCAGTTCTTC. It translates to CASSPQSSQRRKAEQFF.